One and the same sample provided the 13 T cell receptor beta chains below, sequenced in a study of blood T cells in healthy people across ages. A sample-barcoded 5' primer and a J-beta primer mix were used in a second PCR of roughly 6 to 12 cycles. TCRdb analysed the 5' RACE reads with MiXCR anew, one entry per CDR3 protein. The sample shows 790,000 or so distinct CDR3 sequences, about 47% of them seen only once. The sample was blood. These receptors were obtained from a man of 80 years or more in good health.

Ten or more counts support this clonotype. The chain is built from TRBV20-1 and TRBJ2-1, with 8 positions matching TRBD2. This CDR3 comprises 14 residues. Germline CDR1 DFQATT, CDR2 SNEGSKA (reference sequence). V trimming: 5 bases; J trimming: 7 bases; junction bases outside the gene matches: 10. CDR3 loop: CSALSGTSGNEQFF. CDR3 nucleotide sequence: TGCAGTGCTTTATCCGGGACTAGTGGTAATGAGCAGTTCTTC.

The chain employs TRBV10-3 and TRBJ2-5, with TRBD2 matching 8 bases. After removal of 0 bases from V and 5 bases from J, the junction contained 8 bases not matched to a gene. CDR3 length: 16 residues. Germline-derived CDR1 and CDR2 are ENHRY and SYGVKD. CDR3 in DNA: TGTGCCATCAGTGAGTCGACACTAGCGGTCGGGGAGACCCAGTACTTC. The encoded protein is CAISESTLAVGETQYF.

As regards this clonotype: An end of the junction does not agree with germline; a read error may underlie this. The V gene is TRBV27, the J gene TRBJ1-4; D gene unclear. Germline assignment: CDR1 MNHEY and CDR2 SMNVEV (reference sequence). This CDR3 has 16 residues. CDR3 nucleotides: TGTACCAGCAGTTTCGCTAGATCCCTAAATAATGAAAAACTGTTTTTT. Translated: CTSSFARSLNNEKLFF. Supplemented by reference TRBV27 and TRBJ1-4, the full variable domain reads EAQVTQNPRYLITVTGKKLTVTCSQNMNHEYMSWYRQDPGLGLRQIYYSMNVEVTDKGDVPEGYKVSRKEKRNFPLILESPSPNQTSLYFCTSSFARSLNNEKLFFGSGTQLSVL.

This chain joins TRBV20-1 and TRBJ2-1; 8 bases match TRBD2. The CDR3 extends over 18 amino acids. CDR1 is DFQATT and CDR2 is SNEGSKA in the germline V gene (reference sequence). Unmatched junction bases numbered 15, after V lost 0 bases and J lost 5 bases. The CDR3 region is CSARDRRGRRAGDNEQFF. CDR3 nucleotides: TGCAGTGCTAGAGATCGACGTGGTCGACGAGCGGGGGACAATGAGCAGTTCTTC.

The chain uses TRBV20-1 and TRBJ2-1; 7 nucleotides match TRBD1. Per germline, CDR1 DFQATT and CDR2 SNEGSKA (reference sequence). V shed 0 bases and J 7 bases; nucleotides not matched to a gene: 9. This CDR3 comprises 15 residues. This chain's CDR3 is CSARDPRGMENEQFF. The CDR3 DNA is TGCAGTGCTAGAGATCCCAGGGGGATGGAAAATGAGCAGTTCTTC.

This clonotype was seen more than once but under ten times. This sequence joins TRBV20-1 and TRBJ2-2; possible D gene TRBD1, 5 bases. CDR1 is DFQATT, CDR2 SNEGSKA, per germline (reference sequence). The CDR3 runs 13 residues. Trimming cost V 0 bases and J 6 bases, with 8 bases left between them. The chain's CDR3 is CSARERGAGELFF. CDR3 bases: TGCAGTGCTAGAGAAAGGGGCGCCGGGGAGCTGTTTTTT.

The chain recombines TRBV7-2 with TRBJ1-1; tentative D call: TRBD1 (5 bases). Germline values: CDR1 SGHTA, CDR2 FQGNSA. V was clipped by 3 bases and J by 11 bases, with 16 bases between them. The CDR3 loop spans 13 amino acids. CDR3 DNA: TGTGCCAGCAGCTTTGGGGCGGGACGGAGCGCTTTCTTT. Protein sequence: CASSFGAGRSAFF.

Only one count was recorded for this clonotype. The V call is TRBV5-6, the J call TRBJ2-7; D unclear. Trimming pared 0 bases from V and 1 base from J, leaving 8 bases between. CDR3 length: 14 amino acids. The germline V gene has CDR1 SGHDT and CDR2 YYEEEE. CDR3 DNA sequence: TGTGCCAGCAGCTTGGTTAGGCTGTCCTACGAGCAGTACTTC. It encodes CASSLVRLSYEQYF.

This chain uses TRBV4-2 with TRBJ2-5; D is possibly TRBD1 (6 bases). Germline V CDR1 and CDR2: LGHNA, YNFKEQ. V was trimmed by 0 bases and J by 6 bases, leaving 11 bases between them. The CDR3 sequence is 14 residues long. The CDR3 here is CASSQDWGPQTQYF. Written as DNA, the CDR3 is TGTGCCAGCAGCCAAGATTGGGGGCCTCAGACCCAGTACTTC.

This clonotype was recorded a few times. The gene calls are TRBV10-3 and TRBJ2-6, with D perhaps TRBD1 (5 bases). The germline V gene has CDR1 ENHRY and CDR2 SYGVKD. This CDR3 region has 16 residues. Trimming left V 3 bases short and J 0 bases short, with 9 bases between. CDR3 coding DNA: TGTGCCATCAGTGATACGACAGTCTCTGGGGCCAACGTCCTGACTTTC. Translating gives CAISDTTVSGANVLTF.

The rearrangement uses TRBV7-2 and TRBJ2-5, with 7 positions matching TRBD2. The J call may be wrong; the DNA end is better matched by TRBJ2-4. Germline CDR1 reads SGHTA; CDR2 reads FQGNSA. The CDR3 runs to 14 residues. The CDR3 nucleotides are TGTGCCAGCAGCGAGCGGGGAGTGGAACACATTCAGTACTTC. This translates into CASSERGVEHIQYF.

The rearrangement uses TRBV5-1 and TRBJ2-1; TRBD2 matches at 10 bases. The junction had 6 bases not matched to a gene; V was cut back by 4 bases and J by 2 bases. In germline, CDR1 is SGHRS, CDR2 YFSETQ. This CDR3 has 16 residues. Here the CDR3 DNA reads TGCGCCAGCAGCACTGGGACTAGCGTTACCTACAATGAGCAGTTCTTC. This gives the protein CASSTGTSVTYNEQFF.

Here the CDR3 DNA reads TGTGCCAGCAGTGTCGGGACAGGGGAGCCCGGGGAGCTGTTTTTT. Its translation: CASSVGTGEPGELFF. The V gene is TRBV12-3 or TRBV12-4, the J gene TRBJ2-2; TRBD1 matches 10 bases. This CDR3 is built from 15 residues. Trimming cost V 5 bases and J 6 bases; bases outside gene matches: 6.